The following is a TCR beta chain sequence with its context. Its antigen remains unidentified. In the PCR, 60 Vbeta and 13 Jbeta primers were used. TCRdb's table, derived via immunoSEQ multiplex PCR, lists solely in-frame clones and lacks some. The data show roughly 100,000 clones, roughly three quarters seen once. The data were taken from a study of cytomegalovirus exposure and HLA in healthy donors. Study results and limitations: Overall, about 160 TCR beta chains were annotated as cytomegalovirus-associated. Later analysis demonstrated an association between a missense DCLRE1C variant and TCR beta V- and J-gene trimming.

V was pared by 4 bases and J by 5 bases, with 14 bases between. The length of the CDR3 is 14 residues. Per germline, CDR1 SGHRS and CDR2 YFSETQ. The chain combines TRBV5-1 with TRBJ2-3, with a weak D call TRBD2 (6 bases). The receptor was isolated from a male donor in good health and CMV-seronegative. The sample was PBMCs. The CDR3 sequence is CASSGGTWEDTQYF. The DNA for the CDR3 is TGCGCCAGCAGCGGCGGGACCTGGGAAGATACGCAGTATTTT. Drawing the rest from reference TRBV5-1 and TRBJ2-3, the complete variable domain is KAGVTQTPRYLIKTRGQQVTLSCSPISGHRSVSWYQQTPGQGLQFLFEYFSETQRNKGNFPGRFSGRQFSNSRSEMNVSTLELGDSALYLCASSGGTWEDTQYFGPGTRLTVL.